A single sample is the source of the 25 T cell receptor beta chains below, sequenced in a study of cytomegalovirus exposure and HLA in healthy donors. PCR used 60 Vbeta primers and 13 Jbeta primers. TCRdb's copy holds only in-frame clones and misses some; the assay was immunoSEQ multiplex PCR. The data hold 50,000 or so clones, with about three quarters observed a single time. Sequenced sample: PBMCs. The receptors were gathered from a man aged 18 to 29 in good health and CMV-seronegative.

CDR3 protein: CSVEINVQETQYF. The CDR3 bases are TGCAGCGTTGAAATTAATGTCCAAGAGACCCAGTACTTC. V and J are TRBV29-1 and TRBJ2-5; D uncertain. This CDR3 contains 13 residues. The V gene's germline CDR1 is SQVTM and CDR2 ANQGSEA. V lost 2 bases, J lost 1 base, and 8 bases lay in between.

This clone turned up a few times. This rearrangement joins TRBV7-8 to TRBJ2-7; TRBD2 matches at 7 bases. The CDR3 is 17 amino acids. The germline gives CDR1 SGHVS, CDR2 FQNEAQ. The V and J ends lost 2 bases and 0 bases, in that order; junction bases with no gene match: 10. The CDR3 DNA is TGTGCCAGCAGCTTATACCTCTCCGGGACTACCTCCTACGAGCAGTACTTC. Translated, it gives CASSLYLSGTTSYEQYF.

This sequence joins TRBV7-8 and TRBJ1-5; no clear D. Germline CDR1 and CDR2: SGHVS and FQNEAQ. The CDR3 has 13 amino acids. Between the trimmed V and J ends, which lost 5 bases and 6 bases, there was a span of 11 bases. The CDR3 loop reads CASSRSGLQPQHF. CDR3 DNA: TGTGCCAGCAGCCGGAGCGGCCTTCAGCCCCAGCATTTT.

J is TRBJ1-4 and V is TRBV7-2, with 8 bases that match TRBD1. The CDR3 is 18 residues long. With 5 bases clipped from V and 0 bases from J, the junction kept 11 bases outside the gene matches. The germline gives CDR1 SGHTA, CDR2 FQGNSA. Written as DNA, the CDR3 is TGTGCCAGCAGCCCAGGGGGCAGGGATGGGCCAACTAATGAAAAACTGTTTTTT. This encodes CASSPGGRDGPTNEKLFF.

The chain links TRBV5-1 to TRBJ2-5; D is perhaps TRBD1 (6 bases). The CDR3 is 14 residues long. Germline V gives CDR1 SGHRS, CDR2 YFSETQ. V shed 5 bases and J shed 2 bases, with 13 bases lying between them. The CDR3 reads CASRREGGQETQYF. The DNA of the CDR3 is TGCGCCAGCAGGAGAGAAGGGGGACAAGAGACCCAGTACTTC.

The CDR3: CASSLGAGSQPQHF. Here the CDR3 DNA reads TGTGCCAGCAGCTTAGGGGCGGGTAGTCAGCCCCAGCATTTT. J is TRBJ1-5 and V is TRBV7-9; no reliable D call. V gave up 1 base and J gave up 6 bases, with 10 bases separating them. The CDR3 is 14 residues long. Per the germline V gene, CDR1 is SEHNR and CDR2 is FQNEAQ (reference sequence).

The rearrangement uses TRBV6-5 and TRBJ2-7, with 8 nucleotides matching TRBD1. The length of the CDR3 is 13 residues. Trimming at V came to 4 bases and at J to 6 bases, leaving 5 bases not matched to a gene. In germline, CDR1 is MNHEY, CDR2 SVGAGI. The DNA of the CDR3 is TGTGCCAGCAGTTTGGGACAGGTAGGCGAGCAGTACTTC. It specifies CASSLGQVGEQYF.

This chain uses TRBV28 with TRBJ1-4; D remains ambiguous. The V end was cut by 2 bases, the J end by 10 bases, with 8 bases between. Germline values: CDR1 MDHEN, CDR2 SYDVKM. The CDR3 length is 12 residues. The CDR3 region has the DNA TGTGCCAGCAGTTTAAGACAAGGAAAACTGTTTTTT. It encodes CASSLRQGKLFF.

The chain uses TRBV28 and TRBJ1-2; D perhaps matches TRBD1 (5 bases). The CDR3 covers 12 residues. Germline values: CDR1 MDHEN, CDR2 SYDVKM. The V gene lost 6 bases and the J gene lost 8 bases, with 13 bases spanning the gap. DNA of the CDR3: TGTGCCAGCAGCCTTCCAGGGAGGGGCTACACCTTC. Encoded protein: CASSLPGRGYTF.

V and J are TRBV30 and TRBJ1-4, with D hard to call. Germline CDR1 GTSNPN, CDR2 SVGIG (reference sequence). The CDR3 is made up of 14 amino acids. V shed 2 bases and J shed 3 bases, with 10 bases lying between them. CDR3: CAWSSQRANEKLFF. The CDR3 DNA sequence: TGTGCCTGGAGTTCTCAGCGGGCTAATGAAAAACTGTTTTTT.

The V and J genes are TRBV28 and TRBJ2-7; TRBD2 aligns across 7 bases. J was trimmed by 3 bases and V by 6 bases; bases with no gene match: 8. The CDR3 totals 14 residues. Germline CDR1 reads MDHEN; CDR2 reads SYDVKM. The CDR3 coding sequence is TGTGCCAGCAGCCCATGGGAGGGACTCTACGAGCAGTACTTC. This codes for CASSPWEGLYEQYF.

The rearrangement joins TRBV5-4 to TRBJ1-2; possible D gene TRBD1, 6 bases. The germline V and J ends were trimmed by 4 bases and 5 bases, with 21 bases remaining between them. The CDR3 is 16 amino acids. Germline-derived CDR1 and CDR2 are SGHNT and YYREEE (reference sequence). The CDR3 loop is CASSPRAGDIGYGYTF. CDR3 bases: TGTGCCAGCAGCCCAAGGGCAGGGGATATAGGGTATGGCTACACCTTC.

On this clone itself: One base away lies a much larger clone, so this may be a sequencing read error. The chain recombines TRBV7-2 with TRBJ1-5, with 7 bases aligning to TRBD1. This CDR3 comprises 14 residues. Germline CDR1 is SGHTA and CDR2 is FQGNSA. Unmatched junction bases numbered 1, after V lost 5 bases and J lost 0 bases. CDR3 sequence (DNA): TGTGCCAGCAGCCCAGGGGGTAGCAATCAGCCCCAGCATTTT. Encoded protein: CASSPGGSNQPQHF.

This clone occurred a few times. The V and J genes are TRBV4-3 and TRBJ1-4; D gene unclear. The CDR3 consists of 15 residues. Germline assignment: CDR1 LGHNA and CDR2 YSLEER. V was clipped by 0 bases and J by 2 bases, with 7 bases between them. The CDR3 here is CASSQDAWTNEKLFF. The DNA for the CDR3 is TGCGCCAGCAGCCAAGACGCGTGGACTAATGAAAAACTGTTTTTT.

This chain links TRBV29-1 with TRBJ1-1; D gene unclear. CDR3 length: 13 amino acids. V was shortened by 3 bases and J by 5 bases, with 13 bases between the two germline ends. Per germline, CDR1 SQVTM and CDR2 ANQGSEA. CDR3 bases: TGCAGCGTTGAGGGAGGGATAGGAACTGAAGCTTTCTTT. Its protein product is CSVEGGIGTEAFF.

The chain couples TRBV28 to TRBJ1-2; D remains unclear. The CDR3 totals 14 residues. V was cut by 3 bases and J by 4 bases, with 12 bases left in between. Germline V gene data show CDR1 as MDHEN and CDR2 as SYDVKM. The CDR3 DNA reads as TGTGCCAGCAGTTTTGTGGCAGCGGGCTATGGCTACACCTTC. This translates into CASSFVAAGYGYTF.

The chain is built from TRBV28 and TRBJ1-1; D not certain. This CDR3 contains 14 residues. V lost 5 bases and J 0 bases, leaving 10 bases between the germline ends. Germline values: CDR1 MDHEN, CDR2 SYDVKM. CDR3: CASSPTSVNTEAFF. The CDR3 region has the DNA TGTGCCAGCAGTCCCACATCAGTGAACACTGAAGCTTTCTTT.

This sequence joins TRBV28 and TRBJ2-2; the D gene is possibly TRBD2 (5 bases). Germline V gives CDR1 MDHEN, CDR2 SYDVKM. Trimming left V 5 bases short and J 1 base short, with 23 bases between. The CDR3 has 19 residues. The DNA of the CDR3 is TGTGCCAGCAGTACCCCCTTGGCGGGCCGAGCCGGGAACACCGGGGAGCTGTTTTTT. Its translation: CASSTPLAGRAGNTGELFF.

CDR3 protein: CSVARLAGENEQFF. Written as DNA, the CDR3 is TGCAGCGTCGCGAGACTAGCGGGAGAAAATGAGCAGTTCTTC. The chain recombines TRBV29-1 with TRBJ2-1, with 12 bases that match TRBD2. The V gene's germline CDR1 is SQVTM and CDR2 ANQGSEA. The CDR3 is 14 residues long. After removal of 6 bases from V and 7 bases from J, the junction contained 7 bases not matched to a gene.

The chain is built from TRBV6-5 and TRBJ1-5; the D gene is possibly TRBD1 (6 bases). The CDR3 covers 15 residues. Germline assignment: CDR1 MNHEY and CDR2 SVGAGI. The V end lost 6 bases, the J end lost 1 base, and 13 bases lay between the germline ends. The CDR3 nucleotides read TGTGCCAGCAGACAGGGAACGGAAAGCAATCAGCCCCAGCATTTT. This sequence encodes CASRQGTESNQPQHF.

A remark on this clone: The sample carries other DNA sequences with the same CDR3. The chain carries TRBV6-5 and TRBJ2-1; D remains ambiguous. This CDR3 spans 14 amino acids. V was shortened by 0 bases and J by 7 bases, with 10 bases between the two germline ends. CDR1 and CDR2 (germline): MNHEY, SVGAGI. CDR3 protein: CASSYSSALNEQFF. For the CDR3, the DNA is TGTGCCAGCAGTTACTCGAGCGCGCTTAATGAGCAGTTCTTC.

The genes are TRBV4-3 and TRBJ2-5; the match to TRBD2 covers 12 bases. V dropped 4 bases and J dropped 5; count of bases not matched to a gene: 5. From germline, CDR1 is LGHNA and CDR2 YSLEER. The CDR3 length is 15 residues. This CDR3 reads CASSPGLAGRETQYF. CDR3 nucleotide sequence: TGCGCCAGCAGCCCGGGACTAGCGGGTAGGGAGACCCAGTACTTC.

V is TRBV29-1 and J is TRBJ2-3; 8 nucleotides agree with TRBD2. Trimming at V came to 0 bases and at J to 5 bases, leaving 7 bases not matched to a gene. The germline V gene has CDR1 SQVTM and CDR2 ANQGSEA. This CDR3 is built from 15 residues. The CDR3 loop is CSVEDLSGRLDTQYF. The CDR3 region has the DNA TGCAGCGTTGAAGATCTGAGCGGGAGATTAGATACGCAGTATTTT.

This clone was seen a handful of times. V and J are TRBV5-5 and TRBJ1-2; D perhaps matches TRBD1 (5 bases). CDR3 length: 15 residues. The ends were cut back, 3 bases at V and 2 bases at J, with 14 bases in the middle. Per the germline V gene, CDR1 is SGHKS and CDR2 is YYEKEE (reference sequence). The CDR3 DNA sequence: TGTGCCAGCAGCTCTGAGGAGGGGCGAAACTATGGCTACACCTTC. Translation gives CASSSEEGRNYGYTF.

This rearrangement joins TRBV14 to TRBJ2-3; 7 bases map to TRBD2. This CDR3 is built from 15 residues. Germline-derived CDR1 and CDR2 are SGHDN and FVKESK. The ends lost 6 bases at V and 1 base at J; junction bases unmatched: 7. The CDR3 here is CASSIPAGGTDTQYF. The DNA of the CDR3 is TGTGCCAGCAGTATCCCCGCGGGAGGCACAGATACGCAGTATTTT.